This T cell receptor (beta chain) was captured in a study of cytomegalovirus exposure and HLA in healthy donors. Study-wide background: Among about 179 million T cells, an earlier analysis found roughly 120 million unique TCR beta sequences. Study conclusions and caveats: As immune exposure information, only CMV serostatus was available.

The PCR used 60 Vbeta and 13 Jbeta primers. Repertoires were generated with immunoSEQ multiplex PCR, while TCRdb's copy carries only in-frame clones and drops some. The sample includes around 120,000 clones, 77% seen only once; the top ten take roughly 4%. In the case of this clone: Its cognate antigen is unknown.

Deletions cut 0 bases from V and 2 bases from J, with 5 bases between. Per germline, CDR1 SGHRS and CDR2 YFSETQ. This CDR3 contains 13 residues. The sample comprised PBMCs. The TCR sequence derives from a human donor in good health. The chain recombines TRBV5-1 with TRBJ1-2; no firm D call. CDR3 sequence reads: CASSLDRNYGYTF. The CDR3 coding sequence is TGCGCCAGCAGCTTGGACAGAAACTATGGCTACACCTTC.